These T cell receptor beta chains were read from a single sample in a study of blood T cell repertoires in COVID-19. Assay used: immunoSEQ multiplex PCR; TCRdb lists only in-frame clones, some missing. The data show roughly 150,000 clones, 88% seen once. The sequenced material came from peripheral blood. The receptors were gathered from a woman between 65 and 79 years old with acute or convalescent COVID-19. The CDR3 runs from the conserved cysteine through the conserved F or W. Fields, in order: V gene, CDR3 protein.

>TRBV5-5
CASSRPGQGEFF
>TRBV5-1
CASSFTSGGARVDNEQFF
>TRBV14
CASSHSGLNSPLHF
>TRBV15
CATSRDHRYQPQHF
>TRBV5-6
CASSMGGQGSRQPQHF
>TRBV6-6
CASTLTENTEAFF
>TRBV5-1
CASSFGTGEGTEAFF
>TRBV9
CASSAGQTNYGYTF
>TRBV30
CAWRTPYSGGNQPQHF
>TRBV11-3
CASSLGRRSNTGELFF
>TRBV19
CASSQPVVMSSNEQFF
>TRBV15
CATRRQGFGNEQFF
>TRBV2
CASSPVGTGGYSNQPQHF
>TRBV11-2
CASSLGRDRIQETQYF
>TRBV5-1
CASSLAEVPGELFF
>TRBV19
CASRTQGAQGQPQHF
>TRBV11-3
CASSQGTGAPTNEKLFF
>TRBV28
CASSPPGGGNSPLHF
>TRBV6-6
CASSYSLPREAEAFF
>TRBV30
CAWSVTGGTNIQYF
>TRBV19
CASSRSGGASNEQFF
>TRBV2
CASSRRGVEQFF
>TRBV29-1
CSVEDFGVADTQYF
>TRBV14
CASSRRSSGANVLTF
>TRBV7-2
CASSIGQVGNTIYF
>TRBV6-4
CASRQGSTGELFF
>TRBV28
CASIFGGTGSANEKLFF
>TRBV19
CASSRDRGGSPQETQYF
>TRBV19
CASSTGAGGRTDTQYF
>TRBV7-2
CASSHDRSGYGYTF
>TRBV30
CAWGRGGPGEQYF
>TRBV6-2/TRBV6-3
CASSYGRGTNTDTQYF
>TRBV7-9
CASSLGPAGGGQETQYF
>TRBV15
CATSRDRINEKLFF
>TRBV27
CASSVQGQHSNQPQHF
>TRBV6-5
CAVSVSGLFRETQYF
>TRBV29-1
CSLGQGGNEQFF
>TRBV11-2
CASGSGTAPHEQYF
>TRBV2
CASNLHRGSNQPQHF
>TRBV3-1/TRBV3-2
CASSQPRTGSGNTIYF